This TCR beta chain is from a study of blood T cell repertoires in COVID-19. Study context: Sources were T cells, B-cell-depleted T cells, or PBMCs; the material itself was cDNA or gDNA.

Patients of the Seattle cohort, enrolled during active infection, were followed longitudinally. Trimming removed 2 bases from V and 2 bases from J, with 10 bases in between. The CDR3 runs 14 residues. The V gene's germline CDR1 is SGHVS and CDR2 FQNEAQ. The method was immunoSEQ multiplex PCR; TCRdb's version includes in-frame clones alone and lacks a portion of them. Of 400,000 to 450,000 clones listed, 88% are singletons. The sequenced material came from peripheral blood. The sequence was collected from a woman aged 45-60 years with COVID-19, enrolled during active disease. The gene calls are TRBV7-8 and TRBJ2-7, with D maybe TRBD2 (5 bases). CDR3 residues: CASSLITAAYEQYF. In DNA, the CDR3 is TGTGCCAGCAGCTTAATAACAGCGGCCTACGAGCAGTACTTC.